This TCR beta chain emerged from a study of T-cell reconstitution after alpha-beta-depleted transplantation in children. V lost 2 bases and J lost 4, with 13 bases in between. The CDR3 contains 15 residues. The germline V gene encodes CDR1 SGHTA and CDR2 FQGNSA. Molecular barcoding with unique molecular identifiers was used for the TCRbeta library. TCRdb processed the PCR reads anew with MiXCR; each CDR3 protein has one entry. The sample records around 480,000 distinct CDR3 sequences, approximately 32% being singletons. The genes are TRBV7-2 and TRBJ2-3; perhaps TRBD2 as D (5 bases). This receptor was identified in a human donor who donated a stem cell graft to a child with aplastic anemia. The specimen comprised PBMCs from the stem cell graft donor, sampled from the stem cell graft. CDR3 nucleotide sequence: TGTGCCAGCAGCTTAAATCCCGGGATTGCAGATACGCAGTATTTT. Translating it yields CASSLNPGIADTQYF.